This T cell receptor (beta chain) was found in a study of T cell responses to AZD1222 COVID-19 vaccine. Findings and limits, study-wide: The donor cohort was predominantly white British with a female majority, and clonal diversity may have been underestimated. Regions 160-218 and 743-854 held dominance among vaccine-associated CD4 TCRs, which spanned spike. Receipt of two AZD1222 doses was followed by a rise in Spike-specific TCR breadth and depth.

Only in-frame clones appear in the TCRdb table, and some are missing; sequencing was by immunoSEQ multiplex PCR. The sample shows 100,000 to 150,000 clones, around 87% of them seen only once. Of note for this clone: Its antigen remains unidentified.

This sequence originates from an adult in good health. The sample was peripheral blood, taken on day 0 of AZD1222 vaccination.

The CDR3 sequence: CASTAGGSVGYTF. The CDR3 DNA sequence: TGTGCCAGCACCGCCGGAGGGTCGGTTGGCTACACCTTC. V and J are TRBV5-4 and TRBJ1-2; D remains ambiguous. V gave up 6 bases and J gave up 7 bases, with 16 bases separating them. There are 13 residues in the CDR3. CDR1 SGHNT and CDR2 YYREEE come from the germline V gene (reference sequence).